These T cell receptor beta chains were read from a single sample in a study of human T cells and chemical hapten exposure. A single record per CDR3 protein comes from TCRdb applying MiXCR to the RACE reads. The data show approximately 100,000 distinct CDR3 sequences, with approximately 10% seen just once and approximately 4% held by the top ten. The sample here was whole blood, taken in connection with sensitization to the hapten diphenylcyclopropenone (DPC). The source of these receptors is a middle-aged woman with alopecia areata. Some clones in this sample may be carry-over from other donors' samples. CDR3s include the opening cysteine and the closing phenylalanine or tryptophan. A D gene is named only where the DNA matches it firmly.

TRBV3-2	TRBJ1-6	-	CASSPETGLIGSPLHF
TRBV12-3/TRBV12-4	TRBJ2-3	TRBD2	CASSFPGLAGPSDTQYF
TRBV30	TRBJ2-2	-	CAWKAGELFF
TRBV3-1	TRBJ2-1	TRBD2	CASSQFLAGGLYNEQFF
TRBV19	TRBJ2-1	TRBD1	CASSIPWTGGYNEQFF
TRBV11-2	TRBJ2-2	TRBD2	CASSWTSANTGELFF
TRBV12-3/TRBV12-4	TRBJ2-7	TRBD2	CALVRLAGGYEQYF
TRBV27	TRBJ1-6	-	CASTTGTLSPNSPLHF
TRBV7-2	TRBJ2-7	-	CASSSAGLAYEQYF
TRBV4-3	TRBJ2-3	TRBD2	CASSHELAGGSTQYF
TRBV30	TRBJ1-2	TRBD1	CAYGQAQEDGYTF
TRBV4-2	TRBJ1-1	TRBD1	CASSRDRKNTEAFF
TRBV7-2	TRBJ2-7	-	CASRLTRVTEQYF
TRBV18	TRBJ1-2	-	CASSPPAGFYGYTF
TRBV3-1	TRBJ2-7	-	CASSQDLGLGEQYF
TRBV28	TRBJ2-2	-	CASSLISNTGELFF
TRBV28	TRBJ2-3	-	CASSNRVSDTQYF
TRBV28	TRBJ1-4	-	CASSFGGAVEKLFF
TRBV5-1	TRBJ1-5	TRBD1	CASSPGQSSNQPQHF
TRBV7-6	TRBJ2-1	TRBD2	CASSPGLAGNNEQFF
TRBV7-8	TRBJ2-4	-	CASSLRAPGSGIQYF
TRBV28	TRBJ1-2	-	CASSLWSGRVGGYTF
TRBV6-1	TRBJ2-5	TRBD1	CATIHRGSVQETQYF
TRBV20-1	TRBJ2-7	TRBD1	CSVPGQGKPYEQYF
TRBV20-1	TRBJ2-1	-	CSAARDGNEQFF
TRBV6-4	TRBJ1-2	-	CASSDSGGPNYGYTF
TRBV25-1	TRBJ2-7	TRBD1	CASRRDSPPEQYF
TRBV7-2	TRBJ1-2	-	CASSRLILGPLGYGYTF
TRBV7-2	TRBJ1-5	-	CASSLVGPADQPQHF
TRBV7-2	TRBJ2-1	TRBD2	CASSLGLGVGDEQFF
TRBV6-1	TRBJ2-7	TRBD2	CASSEGWASGRTGEQYF
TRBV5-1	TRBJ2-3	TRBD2	CASSLGAGATSGLTDTQYF
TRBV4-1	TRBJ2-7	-	CASSQVDGNEQYF
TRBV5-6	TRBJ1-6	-	CASSLGPGTNSPLHF
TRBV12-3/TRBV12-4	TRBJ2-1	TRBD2	CATIAGHYNEQFF
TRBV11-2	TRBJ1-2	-	CASSLKQGLRHNYGYTF
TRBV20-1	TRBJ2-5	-	CSARVGNQETQYF
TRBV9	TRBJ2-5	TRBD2	CASSAAPGGGGVRQETQYF
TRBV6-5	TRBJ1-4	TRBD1	CASTYGTGDRLFF
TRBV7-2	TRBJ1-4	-	CASSPLATNEKLFF
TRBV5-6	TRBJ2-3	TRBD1	CASSWRDRVYF
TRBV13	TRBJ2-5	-	CASSFRGQETQYF
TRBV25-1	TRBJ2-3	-	CASSDANTGRTDTQYF
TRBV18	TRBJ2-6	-	CASSPGQGPSGANVLTF
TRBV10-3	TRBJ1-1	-	CAISGMPWPYEAFF
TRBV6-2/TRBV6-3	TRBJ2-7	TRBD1	CASSRPGTGLSYEQYF
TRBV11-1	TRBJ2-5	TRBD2	CASSLPTSGGAVETQYF
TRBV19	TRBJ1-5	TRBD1	CASSKGTGSNQPQHF
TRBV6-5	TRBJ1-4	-	CASSYQGVGVANEKLFF
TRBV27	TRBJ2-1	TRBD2	CASSFLTSGSYNEQFF
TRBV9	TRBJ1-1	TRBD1	CASSVTGGAGTEAFF
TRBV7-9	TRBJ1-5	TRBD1	CASSPTGNGPQHF
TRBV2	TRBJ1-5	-	CASRGGVVGNQPQHF
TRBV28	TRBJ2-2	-	CASSPLGGRGTGELFF
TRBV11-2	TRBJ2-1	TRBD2	CASSRGLQRGGLDEQFF
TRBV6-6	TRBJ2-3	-	CASSYSGSSPTDTQYF
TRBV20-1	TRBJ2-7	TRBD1	CSARRTGSYEQYF
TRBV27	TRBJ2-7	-	CASSLPGAREQYF
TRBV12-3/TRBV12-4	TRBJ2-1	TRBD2	CASTRGSGMNNEQFF